The text below deals with one T cell receptor (beta chain). The protocol was immunoSEQ multiplex PCR, while the TCRdb copy is restricted to in-frame clones and leaves out a portion. The sample has hundreds of thousands of clones; roughly 86% are singletons. The record originates from a study of blood T cell repertoires in COVID-19. The CDR3 spans 15 residues. Germline trimming cut 7 bases from V and 3 bases from J; bases unmatched to any gene: 10. Germline V CDR1 and CDR2: SNHLY, FYNNEI. The genes are TRBV2 and TRBJ2-3, with 7 bases aligning to TRBD2. The source of this sequence is a woman aged 70-85 years with COVID-19, enrolled during active disease. The source material was peripheral blood. CDR3 DNA sequence: TGTGCCAGCAAAGCCCCAAGCGGGGAGACAGATACGCAGTATTTT. Residues: CASKAPSGETDTQYF.